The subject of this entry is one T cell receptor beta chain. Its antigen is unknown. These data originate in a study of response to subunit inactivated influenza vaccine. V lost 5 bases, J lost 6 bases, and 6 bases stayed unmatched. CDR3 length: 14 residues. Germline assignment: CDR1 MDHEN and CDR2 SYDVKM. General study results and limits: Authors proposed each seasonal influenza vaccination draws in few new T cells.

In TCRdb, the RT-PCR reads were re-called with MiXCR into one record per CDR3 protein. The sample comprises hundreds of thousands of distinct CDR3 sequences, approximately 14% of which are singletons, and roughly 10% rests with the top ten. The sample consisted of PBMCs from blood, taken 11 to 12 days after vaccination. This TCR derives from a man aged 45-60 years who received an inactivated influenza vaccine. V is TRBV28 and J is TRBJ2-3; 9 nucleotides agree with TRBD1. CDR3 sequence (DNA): TGTGCCAGCAGTGTGACAGGGGGGGGCGATACGCAGTATTTT. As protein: CASSVTGGGDTQYF.